The TCR beta chain under discussion was sequenced for a study of T-cell memory formation after mild COVID-19. MiXCR, run by TCRdb on the 5' RACE reads, gives a single entry per CDR3 protein. In the table there are roughly 250,000 distinct CDR3 sequences, roughly 17% of which are singletons. V lost 2 bases, J lost 10 bases, and 12 bases lay in between. CDR3 size: 13 residues. Germline lookup yields CDR1 MNHEY and CDR2 SVGAGI. Source material: PBMCs or a T cell subset sorted from them (not recorded which). The origin of this receptor is a young man who had mild COVID-19 (a few samples of this study predate the infection). Cell type and time point are not known. The chain couples TRBV6-5 to TRBJ2-1, with a possible D match to TRBD2 (5 bases). The CDR3 loop reads CASSYAGTGEQFF. In nucleotides, the CDR3 is TGTGCCAGCAGTTACGCCGGAACGGGGGAGCAGTTCTTC.